This TCR beta chain was retrieved from a study of blood T cell repertoires in COVID-19 (dated by TCRdb to 2020 to 2021). For the study in its entirety: Samples covering the acute and convalescent phases of COVID-19 were provided by collaborators in the United States, Italy and Spain. Where available, HLA class I and class II types were taken from metadata supplied by the sample provider and were not determined by assay-based typing. Nearly every sample came with metadata listing a de-identified subject ID, COVID-19 status, age in years and sex. The repertoires were released in a freely available public database intended as a resource for research on the immune response to SARS-CoV-2. Deeply sampled blood TCRbeta repertoires from subjects exposed to, actively infected with, or recovered from COVID-19 were included in the dataset. The prospective study material was composed of cDNA or gDNA derived from T cells, B-cell-depleted T cells, or PBMCs. Samples were obtained from the ongoing ImmuneRACE study (first 160 participants) and from some 1,200 subjects provided by 6 global collaborators.

Broader findings and caveats from the paper: The quantity of clinical and demographic metadata differed by source and by participant and was supplied without curation.

The immunoSEQ Assay, a bias-controlled multiplex PCR, was used to amplify TCRbeta CDR3 regions from genomic DNA. The published analysis was carried out like this. The number of nucleated cells in each sample was estimated from the amplification of reference gene primers within the assay. To quantify the absolute abundance of each unique TCRbeta CDR3 rearrangement, sequence reads were collapsed and filtered. For each sample, productive Simpson clonality was calculated as the square root of Simpson's diversity index across productive rearrangements. In its TCRdb copy, this immuneACCESS table keeps in-frame sequences only and misses some clones. Where compared with another copy, unresolved V genes explain less than half of these, and the others have no known cause. V and J calls and clone size come straight from that table; D and trimming were deduced from the DNA. For this sample there are 150,000 to 200,000 clones; about 90% appear just once. Approximately 8% of the sample goes to the ten largest clones.

The CDR3 holds 17 amino acids from the cysteine to the phenylalanine. The CDR3 DNA has 51 bases and is translated from base 1. V is clipped by 0 bases and J by 1 base, and the sequence between their germline boundaries is 12 bases long. CDR1 SGHAT and CDR2 FQNNGV were looked up in the germline V gene. A remark on this clone: There is no known antigen for this receptor. Base quality data are lacking; no much larger clone is found one base away.

Enrolling through a virtual design, the prospective study's participants ranged in age from roughly 18 to 95 years and lived across approximately 25 United States geographic areas. Cohort assignment in the prospective study relied on participant-reported clinical history from a screening survey and a study questionnaire. Recovered participants in ImmuneRACE Cohort 3 were defined as having two consecutive negative NP/OP PCR tests, clearance from a healthcare professional, or resolution of symptoms. In the prospective study, mobile phlebotomists collected whole blood, serum and a nasopharyngeal or oropharyngeal swab from each participant. Over a roughly 2-month period, participants in the prospective study had the option of providing additional blood draws and questionnaires. Prospective study blood samples were shipped either frozen or at room temperature before DNA extraction.

This clonotype was obtained from a woman aged 18-29 years who had recovered from COVID-19. The chain links TRBV11-2 with TRBJ1-4; TRBD1 might be the D gene, on 6 matching bases. The material sequenced was PBMCs or T cells enriched from blood (not recorded which). The CDR3 region has the sequence CASSLDPGGVTNEKLFF. In nucleotide form, the sequence is TGTGCCAGCAGCTTAGATCCTGGGGGCGTAACTAATGAAAAACTGTTTTTT.